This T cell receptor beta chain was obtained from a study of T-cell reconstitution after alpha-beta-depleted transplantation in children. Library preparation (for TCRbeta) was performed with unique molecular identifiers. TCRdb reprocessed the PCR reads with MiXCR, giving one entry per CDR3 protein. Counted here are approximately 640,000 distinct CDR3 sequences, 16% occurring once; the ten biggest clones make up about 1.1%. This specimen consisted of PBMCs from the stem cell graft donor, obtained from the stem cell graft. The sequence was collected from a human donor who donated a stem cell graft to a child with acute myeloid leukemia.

CDR3 nucleotides: TGTGCCAGCGGCGGACTAGCGGTTAGCACAGATACGCAGTATTTT. Residues: CASGGLAVSTDTQYF. The chain employs TRBV6-2 or TRBV6-3 and TRBJ2-3; 10 nucleotides agree with TRBD2. With V trimmed by 8 bases and J by 0 bases, 5 bases remained unmatched. Germline CDR1 MNHEY, CDR2 SVGEGT. The CDR3 spans 15 residues.